Listed here is a single T cell receptor (beta chain). This entry is derived from a study of shared T cell receptors in the human thymus. Clones were sequenced by immunoSEQ multiplex PCR, and TCRdb holds only the in-frame ones, with some missing. The sample lists approximately 68,000 clones; 90% to 95% were seen once. Sequencing was performed on thymocytes. This TCR was recovered from a human donor.

The chain's CDR3 is CASSCPSRGALPYEQYF. CDR3 sequence (DNA): TGTGCCAGCAGTTGTCCTTCGCGGGGGGCCCTCCCCTACGAGCAGTACTTC. V usage is TRBV5-5 and J usage is TRBJ2-7, with TRBD2 matching 8 bases. From germline, CDR1 is SGHKS and CDR2 YYEKEE (reference sequence). V dropped 5 bases and J dropped 2; count of bases not matched to a gene: 15. The CDR3 is 17 amino acids.